This TCR beta chain appears in the sequencing data of a study of post-analysis software for immune sequencing data. To note about this clonotype: The antigen is unknown.

Regarding the study as a whole: Five or six TRBV segments appeared more often in patients than in controls, and TRBV5-6, TRBV5-1 and TRBV20-1 were among these.

This CDR3 is 13 amino acids long. V was pared by 0 bases and J by 9 bases, with 10 bases between. Germline CDR1 reads SGHRS; CDR2 reads YFSETQ. Unique molecular identifiers were built into the TCR beta cDNA libraries. TCRdb ran MiXCR on the PCR reads and lists one entry per CDR3 protein. The repertoire has 400,000 to 500,000 distinct CDR3 sequences, less than 40% of them found once; the top ten carry 6.5% to 8%. The source of this sequence is a girl aged 2 to 9 with multiple sclerosis. The chain links TRBV5-1 to TRBJ2-1; D unresolved. The sample was blood. CDR3 DNA: TGCGCCAGCAGCTTGGTATCAGCCGGTGAGCAGTTCTTC. This sequence encodes CASSLVSAGEQFF.